What follows is one TCR beta chain and its context. This CDR3 spans 13 amino acids. The germline gives CDR1 SGHRS, CDR2 YFSETQ. Trimming took off 4 bases at V and 5 bases at J, with 12 bases between the two ends. Seattle cases were enrolled at active infection and followed longitudinally. This specimen comes from a study of blood T cell repertoires in COVID-19. In the study overall: Some COVID-19 samples were acute and others convalescent; all came from the United States, Italy and Spain. T cells, B-cell-depleted T cells, or PBMCs supplied cDNA or gDNA.

Original data processing: The assay estimated nucleated cells by amplifying reference gene primers. Clones were read by immunoSEQ multiplex PCR, and TCRdb kept only the in-frame ones, dropping some. The DNA was the basis for D and trimming; V, J and clone size are from that table. Here the sample spans 30,000 or so clones, 70% to 90% being singletons. The chain joins TRBV5-1 to TRBJ1-1; D is perhaps TRBD1 (6 bases). The sequence came from a woman over 75 with COVID-19, enrolled during active disease. Specimen: peripheral blood. The CDR3 protein is CASSRGGQTEAFF. The DNA for the CDR3 is TGCGCCAGCAGCCGCGGGGGGCAGACTGAAGCTTTCTTT.